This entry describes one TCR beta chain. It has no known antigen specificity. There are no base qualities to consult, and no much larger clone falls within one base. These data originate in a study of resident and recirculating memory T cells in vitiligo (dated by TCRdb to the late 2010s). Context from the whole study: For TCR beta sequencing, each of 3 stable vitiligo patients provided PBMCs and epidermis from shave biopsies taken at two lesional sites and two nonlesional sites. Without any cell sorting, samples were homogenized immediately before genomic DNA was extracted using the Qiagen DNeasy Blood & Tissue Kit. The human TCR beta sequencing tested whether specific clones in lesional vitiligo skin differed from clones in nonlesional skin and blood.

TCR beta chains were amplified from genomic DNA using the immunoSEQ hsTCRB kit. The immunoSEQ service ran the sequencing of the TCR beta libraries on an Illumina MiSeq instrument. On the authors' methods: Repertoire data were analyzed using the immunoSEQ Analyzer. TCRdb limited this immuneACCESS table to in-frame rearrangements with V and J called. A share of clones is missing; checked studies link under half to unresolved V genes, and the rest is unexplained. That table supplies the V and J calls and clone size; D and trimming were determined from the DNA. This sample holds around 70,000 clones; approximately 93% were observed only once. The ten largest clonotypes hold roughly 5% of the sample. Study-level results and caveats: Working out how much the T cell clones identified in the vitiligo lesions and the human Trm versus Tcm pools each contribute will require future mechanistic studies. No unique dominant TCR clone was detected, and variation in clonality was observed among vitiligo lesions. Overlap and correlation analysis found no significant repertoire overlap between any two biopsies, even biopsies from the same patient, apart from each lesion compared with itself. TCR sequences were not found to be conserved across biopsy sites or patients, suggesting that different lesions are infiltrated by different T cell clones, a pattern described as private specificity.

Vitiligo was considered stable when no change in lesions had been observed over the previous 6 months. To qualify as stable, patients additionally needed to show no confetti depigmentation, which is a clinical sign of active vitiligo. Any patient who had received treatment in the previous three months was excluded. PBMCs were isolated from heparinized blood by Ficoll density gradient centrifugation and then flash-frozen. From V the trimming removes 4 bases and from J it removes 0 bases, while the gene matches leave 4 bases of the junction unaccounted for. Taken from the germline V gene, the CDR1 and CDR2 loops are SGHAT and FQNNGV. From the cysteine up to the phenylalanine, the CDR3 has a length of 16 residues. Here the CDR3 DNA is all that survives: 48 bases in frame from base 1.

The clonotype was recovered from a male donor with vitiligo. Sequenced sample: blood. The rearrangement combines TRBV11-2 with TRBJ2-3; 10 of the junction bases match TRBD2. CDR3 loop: CASSSLAGLSTDTQYF. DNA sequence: TGTGCCAGCAGCTCACTAGCGGGGCTTAGCACAGATACGCAGTATTTT.